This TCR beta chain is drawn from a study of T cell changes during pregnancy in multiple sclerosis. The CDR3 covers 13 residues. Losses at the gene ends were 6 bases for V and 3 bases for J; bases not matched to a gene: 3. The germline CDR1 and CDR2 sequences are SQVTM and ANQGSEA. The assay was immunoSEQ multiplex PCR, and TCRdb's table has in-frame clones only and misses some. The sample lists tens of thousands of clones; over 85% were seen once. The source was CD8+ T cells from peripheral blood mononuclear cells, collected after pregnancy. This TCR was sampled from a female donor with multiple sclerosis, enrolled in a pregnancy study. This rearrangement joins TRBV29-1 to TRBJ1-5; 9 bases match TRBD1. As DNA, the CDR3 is TGCAGCGTCGGACAGGGGTTCAATCAGCCCCAGCATTTT. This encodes CSVGQGFNQPQHF.